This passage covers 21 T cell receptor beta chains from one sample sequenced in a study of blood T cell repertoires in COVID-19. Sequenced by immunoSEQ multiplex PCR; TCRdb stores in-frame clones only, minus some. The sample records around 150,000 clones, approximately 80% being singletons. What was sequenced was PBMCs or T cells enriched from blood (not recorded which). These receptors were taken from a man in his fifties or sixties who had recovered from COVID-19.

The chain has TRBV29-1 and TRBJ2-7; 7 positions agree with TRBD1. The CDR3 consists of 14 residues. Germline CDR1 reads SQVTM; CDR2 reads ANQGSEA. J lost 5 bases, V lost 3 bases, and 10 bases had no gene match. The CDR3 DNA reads TGCAGCGTTGAGAGGGGGCGAAGTCGGGACGAGCAGTACTTC. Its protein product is CSVERGRSRDEQYF.

The CDR3: CASNDGLASEQYF. The CDR3 nucleotides read TGTGCCAGCAACGACGGACTAGCGTCCGAGCAGTACTTC. V usage is TRBV12-3 or TRBV12-4 and J usage is TRBJ2-7; TRBD2 agrees at 9 bases. With 7 bases clipped from V and 6 bases from J, the junction kept 7 bases outside the gene matches. CDR3 size: 13 residues.

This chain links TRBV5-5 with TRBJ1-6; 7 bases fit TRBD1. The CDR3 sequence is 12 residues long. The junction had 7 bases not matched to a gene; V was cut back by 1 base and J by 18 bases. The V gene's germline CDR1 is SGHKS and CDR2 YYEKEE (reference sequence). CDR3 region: CASSLSEGAPHF. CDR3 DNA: TGTGCCAGCAGCTTGAGTGAGGGGGCCCCCCACTTT.

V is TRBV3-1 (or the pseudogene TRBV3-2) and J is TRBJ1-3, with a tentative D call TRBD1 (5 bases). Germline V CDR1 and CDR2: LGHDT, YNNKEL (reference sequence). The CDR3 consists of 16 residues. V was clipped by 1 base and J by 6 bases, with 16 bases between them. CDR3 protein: CASSQVITGGENTIYF. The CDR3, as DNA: TGTGCCAGCAGCCAAGTAATCACAGGAGGGGAAAACACCATATATTTT.

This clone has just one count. DNA for the CDR3: TGCGCCAGCAGCTCGGATCGGGTTGCGAACTACGAGCAGTACTTC. Protein sequence: CASSSDRVANYEQYF. The J gene is TRBJ2-7, the V gene TRBV5-1; D is undetermined. This CDR3 contains 15 residues. Germline CDR1 is SGHRS and CDR2 is YFSETQ. The V and J ends lost 3 bases and 3 bases respectively, with 16 bases between them. Drawing the rest from reference TRBV5-1 and TRBJ2-7, the complete variable domain is KAGVTQTPRYLIKTRGQQVTLSCSPISGHRSVSWYQQTPGQGLQFLFEYFSETQRNKGNFPGRFSGRQFSNSRSEMNVSTLELGDSALYLCASSSDRVANYEQYFGPGTRLTVT.

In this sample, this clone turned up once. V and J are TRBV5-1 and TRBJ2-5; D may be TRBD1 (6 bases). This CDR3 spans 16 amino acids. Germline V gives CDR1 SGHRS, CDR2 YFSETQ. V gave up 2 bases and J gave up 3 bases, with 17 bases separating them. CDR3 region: CASSFGVTQGEETQYF. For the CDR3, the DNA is TGCGCCAGCAGCTTTGGGGTCACACAGGGAGAAGAGACCCAGTACTTC.

The DNA for the CDR3 is TGTGCCACCAGTGCCCAGGGGAACACCGGGGAGCTGTTTTTT. It specifies CATSAQGNTGELFF. The rearrangement joins TRBV24-1 to TRBJ2-2, with D perhaps matching TRBD1 (5 bases). V gave up 5 bases and J gave up 1 base, with 7 bases separating them. Per germline, CDR1 KGHDR and CDR2 SFDVKD. This CDR3 has 14 residues.

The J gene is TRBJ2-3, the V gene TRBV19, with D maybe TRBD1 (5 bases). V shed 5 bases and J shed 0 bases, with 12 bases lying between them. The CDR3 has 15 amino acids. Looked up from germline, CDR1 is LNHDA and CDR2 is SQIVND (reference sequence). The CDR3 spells CASSPRQLSTDTQYF. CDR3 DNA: TGTGCCAGTAGTCCCCGACAGCTAAGCACAGATACGCAGTATTTT.

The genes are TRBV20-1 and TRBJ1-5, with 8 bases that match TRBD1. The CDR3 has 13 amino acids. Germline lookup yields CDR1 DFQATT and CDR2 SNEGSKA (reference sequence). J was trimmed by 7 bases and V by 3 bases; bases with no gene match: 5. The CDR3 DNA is TGCAGTGCTAGTGGTACAGGGGGGCAGCCCCAGCATTTT. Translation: CSASGTGGQPQHF.

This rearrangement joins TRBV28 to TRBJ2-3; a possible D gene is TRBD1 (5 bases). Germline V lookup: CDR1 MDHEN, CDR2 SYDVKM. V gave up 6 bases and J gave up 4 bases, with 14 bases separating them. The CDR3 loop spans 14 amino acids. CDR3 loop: CASSLGWGADTQYF. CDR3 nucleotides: TGTGCCAGCAGCTTGGGTTGGGGCGCAGATACGCAGTATTTT.

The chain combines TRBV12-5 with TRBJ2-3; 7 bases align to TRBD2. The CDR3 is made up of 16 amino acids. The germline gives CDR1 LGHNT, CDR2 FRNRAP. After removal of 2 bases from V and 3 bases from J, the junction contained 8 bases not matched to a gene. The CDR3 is CASGLSQGGRTDTQYF. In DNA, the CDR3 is TGTGCTAGTGGTTTGAGCCAGGGAGGGAGAACAGATACGCAGTATTTT.

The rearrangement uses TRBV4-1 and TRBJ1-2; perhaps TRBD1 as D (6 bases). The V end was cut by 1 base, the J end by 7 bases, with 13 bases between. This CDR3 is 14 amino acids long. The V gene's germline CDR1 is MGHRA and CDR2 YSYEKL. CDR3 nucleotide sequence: TGCGCCAGCAGCCAAGGGCAGGGGAGAAGTGGCTACACCTTC. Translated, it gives CASSQGQGRSGYTF.

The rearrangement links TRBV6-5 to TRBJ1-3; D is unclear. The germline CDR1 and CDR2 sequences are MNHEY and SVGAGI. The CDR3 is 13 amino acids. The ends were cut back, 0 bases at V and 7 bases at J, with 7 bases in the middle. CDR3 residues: CASSYSSQNTIYF. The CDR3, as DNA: TGTGCCAGCAGTTACTCGTCCCAGAACACCATATATTTT.

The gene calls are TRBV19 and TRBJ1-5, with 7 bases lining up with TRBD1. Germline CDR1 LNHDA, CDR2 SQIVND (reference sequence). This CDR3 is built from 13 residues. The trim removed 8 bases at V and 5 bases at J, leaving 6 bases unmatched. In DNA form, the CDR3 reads TGTGCCAGTCGGGACAGCGCCTATCAGCCCCAGCATTTT. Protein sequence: CASRDSAYQPQHF.

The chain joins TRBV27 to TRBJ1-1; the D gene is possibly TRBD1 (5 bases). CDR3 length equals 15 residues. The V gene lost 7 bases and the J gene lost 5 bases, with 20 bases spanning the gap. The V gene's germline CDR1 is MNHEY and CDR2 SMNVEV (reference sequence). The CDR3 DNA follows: TGTGCCAGCATCCGGACATGGGTATTGGGGACTGAAGCTTTCTTT. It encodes CASIRTWVLGTEAFF.

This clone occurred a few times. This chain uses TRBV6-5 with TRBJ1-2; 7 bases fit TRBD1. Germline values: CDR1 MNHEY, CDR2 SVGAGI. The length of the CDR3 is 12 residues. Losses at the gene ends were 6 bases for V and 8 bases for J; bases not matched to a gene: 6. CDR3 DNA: TGTGCCAGCAGAGCAGGACAGGTCGGCTACACCTTC. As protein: CASRAGQVGYTF.

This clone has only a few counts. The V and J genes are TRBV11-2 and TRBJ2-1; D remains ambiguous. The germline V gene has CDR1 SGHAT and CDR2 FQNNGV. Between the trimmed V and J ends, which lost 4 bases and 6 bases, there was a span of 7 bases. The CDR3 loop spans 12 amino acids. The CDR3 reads CASSSPSNEQFF. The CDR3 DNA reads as TGTGCCAGCAGCTCTCCGAGCAATGAGCAGTTCTTC.

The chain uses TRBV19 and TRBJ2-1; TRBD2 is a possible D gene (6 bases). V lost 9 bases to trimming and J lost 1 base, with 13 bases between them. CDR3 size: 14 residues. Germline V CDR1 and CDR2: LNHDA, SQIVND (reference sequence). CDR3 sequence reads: CASDAGRSYNEQFF. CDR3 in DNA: TGTGCCAGCGATGCGGGGCGGTCCTACAATGAGCAGTTCTTC.

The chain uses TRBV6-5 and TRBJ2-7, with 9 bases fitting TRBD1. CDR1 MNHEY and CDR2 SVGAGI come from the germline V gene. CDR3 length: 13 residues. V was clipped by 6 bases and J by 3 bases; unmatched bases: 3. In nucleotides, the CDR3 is TGTGCCAGCAGGGAGGGACAGGGCTACGAGCAGTACTTC. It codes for CASREGQGYEQYF.

The DNA of the CDR3 is TGTGCCAGCAGTCCCCCTTCGGTGCGCAATCAGCCCCAGCATTTT. Amino acids: CASSPPSVRNQPQHF. The genes are TRBV28 and TRBJ1-5; D remains unclear. The CDR3 covers 15 residues. Germline CDR1 is MDHEN and CDR2 is SYDVKM. Trimming shortened V by 5 bases and J by 2 bases, and 13 bases separated the two germline ends.

This CDR3 is CASSLARTSGAGELFF. For the CDR3, the DNA is TGCGCCAGCAGCTTGGCGCGGACTAGCGGTGCCGGGGAGCTGTTTTTT. The rearrangement uses TRBV5-1 and TRBJ2-2, with TRBD2 matching 10 bases. This CDR3 spans 16 amino acids. In germline, CDR1 is SGHRS, CDR2 YFSETQ. J was trimmed by 6 bases and V by 0 bases; bases with no gene match: 5. Full variable domain (remainder filled in from reference TRBV5-1 and TRBJ2-2): KAGVTQTPRYLIKTRGQQVTLSCSPISGHRSVSWYQQTPGQGLQFLFEYFSETQRNKGNFPGRFSGRQFSNSRSEMNVSTLELGDSALYLCASSLARTSGAGELFFGEGSRLTVL.